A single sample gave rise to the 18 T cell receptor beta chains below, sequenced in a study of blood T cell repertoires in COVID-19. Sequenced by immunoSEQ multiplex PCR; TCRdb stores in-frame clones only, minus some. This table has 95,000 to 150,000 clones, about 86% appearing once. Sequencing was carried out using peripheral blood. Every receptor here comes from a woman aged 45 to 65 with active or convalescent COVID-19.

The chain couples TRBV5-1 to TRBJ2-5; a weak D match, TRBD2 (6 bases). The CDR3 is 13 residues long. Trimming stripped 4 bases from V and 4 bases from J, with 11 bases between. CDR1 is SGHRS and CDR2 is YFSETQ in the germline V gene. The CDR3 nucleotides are TGCGCCAGCAGCGCCGGGAGAAGAGAGACCCAGTACTTC. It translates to CASSAGRRETQYF.

CDR3 bases: TGCAGCGCACGGTACCAAGAGACCCAGTACTTC. Translating it yields CSARYQETQYF. This chain links TRBV20-1 with TRBJ2-5; D is ambiguous. The germline V gene has CDR1 DFQATT and CDR2 SNEGSKA (reference sequence). CDR3 size: 11 residues.

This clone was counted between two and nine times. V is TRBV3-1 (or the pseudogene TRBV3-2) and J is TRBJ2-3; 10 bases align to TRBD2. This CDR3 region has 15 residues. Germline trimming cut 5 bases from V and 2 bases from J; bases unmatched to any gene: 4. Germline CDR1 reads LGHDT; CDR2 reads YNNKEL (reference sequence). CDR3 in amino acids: CASSGTSGNTDTQYF. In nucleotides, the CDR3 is TGTGCCAGCAGCGGAACTAGCGGGAACACAGATACGCAGTATTTT.

CDR3: CASSLDSSNQPQHF. The CDR3 region has the DNA TGCGCCAGCAGCCTCGACAGTAGCAATCAGCCCCAGCATTTT. The chain carries TRBV5-1 and TRBJ1-5; perhaps TRBD1 as D (5 bases). The CDR3 is 14 amino acids. The germline V and J ends were trimmed by 4 bases and 0 bases, with 8 bases remaining between them. CDR1 is SGHRS and CDR2 is YFSETQ in the germline V gene.

CDR3 sequence reads: CASFEGARHGYTF. In DNA form, the CDR3 reads TGTGCCAGTTTCGAGGGGGCGCGTCATGGCTACACCTTC. The V call is TRBV19, the J call TRBJ1-2, with 7 bases matching TRBD1. This CDR3 is built from 13 residues. The J segment lost 6 bases and the V segment lost 8 bases, leaving 9 bases of the junction unmatched. CDR1 and CDR2 (germline): LNHDA, SQIVND (reference sequence).

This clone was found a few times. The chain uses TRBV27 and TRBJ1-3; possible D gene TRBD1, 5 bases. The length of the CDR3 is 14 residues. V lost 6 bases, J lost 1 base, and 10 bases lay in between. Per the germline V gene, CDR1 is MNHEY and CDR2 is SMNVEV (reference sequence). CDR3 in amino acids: CASSPRVSGNTIYF. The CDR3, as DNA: TGTGCCAGCAGCCCCAGGGTTTCTGGAAACACCATATATTTT.

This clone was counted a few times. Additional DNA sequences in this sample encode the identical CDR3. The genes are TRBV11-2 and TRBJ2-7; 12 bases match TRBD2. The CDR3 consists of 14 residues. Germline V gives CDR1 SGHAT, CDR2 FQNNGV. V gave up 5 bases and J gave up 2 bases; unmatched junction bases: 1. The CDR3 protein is CASSLAGGPYEQYF. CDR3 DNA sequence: TGTGCCAGCAGCCTAGCGGGGGGGCCCTACGAGCAGTACTTC.

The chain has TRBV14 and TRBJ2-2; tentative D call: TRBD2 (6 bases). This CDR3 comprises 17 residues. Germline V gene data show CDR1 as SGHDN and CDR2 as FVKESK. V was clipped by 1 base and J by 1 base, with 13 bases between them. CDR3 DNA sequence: TGTGCCAGCAGCCAAGGGGTCGGAGGGTTGAACACCGGGGAGCTGTTTTTT. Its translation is CASSQGVGGLNTGELFF.

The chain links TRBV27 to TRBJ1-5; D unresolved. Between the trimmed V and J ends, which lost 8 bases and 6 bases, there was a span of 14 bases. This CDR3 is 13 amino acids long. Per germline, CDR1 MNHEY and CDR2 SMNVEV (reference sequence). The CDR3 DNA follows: TGTGCCAGCGCTACCAATGTTGGTCAGCCCCAGCATTTT. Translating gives CASATNVGQPQHF.

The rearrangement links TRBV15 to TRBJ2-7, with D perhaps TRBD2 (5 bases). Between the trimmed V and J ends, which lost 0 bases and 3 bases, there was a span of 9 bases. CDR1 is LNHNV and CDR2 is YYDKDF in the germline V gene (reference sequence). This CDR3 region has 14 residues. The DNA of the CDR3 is TGTGCCACCAGCAGAGATTCTAGCTACTACGAGCAGTACTTC. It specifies CATSRDSSYYEQYF.

Here the CDR3 reads CSAERPGGMKTQYF. DNA of the CDR3: TGCAGCGCGGAAAGGCCGGGGGGGATGAAGACCCAGTACTTC. This chain connects TRBV29-1 to TRBJ2-5; 8 positions agree with TRBD2. Trimming cost V 7 bases and J 6 bases; bases outside gene matches: 13. The CDR3 spans 14 residues. In germline, CDR1 is SQVTM, CDR2 ANQGSEA.

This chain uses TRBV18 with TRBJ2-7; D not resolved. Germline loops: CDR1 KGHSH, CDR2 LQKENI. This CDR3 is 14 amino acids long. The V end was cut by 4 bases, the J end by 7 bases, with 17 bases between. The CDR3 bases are TGTGCCAGCTCACAGATAGCCGACCTTGGGGAGCAGTACTTC. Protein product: CASSQIADLGEQYF.

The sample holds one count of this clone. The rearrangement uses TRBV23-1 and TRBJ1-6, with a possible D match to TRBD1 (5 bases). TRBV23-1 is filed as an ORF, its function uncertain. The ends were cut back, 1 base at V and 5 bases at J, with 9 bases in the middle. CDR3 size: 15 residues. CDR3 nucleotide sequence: TGCGCCAGCAGTCAATGGGGGGGGGATAATTCACCCCTCCACTTT. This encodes CASSQWGGDNSPLHF.

The CDR3 region is CASRLTSGRGTGELFF. The CDR3, as DNA: TGTGCCAGCCGACTAACGAGCGGGAGAGGCACCGGGGAGCTGTTTTTT. The chain combines TRBV28 with TRBJ2-2; 8 positions match TRBD2. Germline CDR1 is MDHEN and CDR2 is SYDVKM. The V segment lost 8 bases and the J segment 4 bases; nucleotides outside the gene matches: 12. This CDR3 has 16 residues.

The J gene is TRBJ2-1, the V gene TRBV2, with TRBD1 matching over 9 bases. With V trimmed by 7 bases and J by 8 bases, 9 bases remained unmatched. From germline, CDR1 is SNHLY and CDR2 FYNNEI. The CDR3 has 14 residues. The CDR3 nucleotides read TGTGCCAGCACCATCGGGACAGGGAGACATGAGCAGTTCTTC. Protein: CASTIGTGRHEQFF.

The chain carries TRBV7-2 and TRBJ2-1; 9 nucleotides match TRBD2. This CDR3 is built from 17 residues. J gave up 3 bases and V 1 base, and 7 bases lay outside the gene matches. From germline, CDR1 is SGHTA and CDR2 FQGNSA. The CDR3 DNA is TGTGCCAGCAGCTTAGGTCTAGCGGGACGGAGCTACAATGAGCAGTTCTTC. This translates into CASSLGLAGRSYNEQFF.

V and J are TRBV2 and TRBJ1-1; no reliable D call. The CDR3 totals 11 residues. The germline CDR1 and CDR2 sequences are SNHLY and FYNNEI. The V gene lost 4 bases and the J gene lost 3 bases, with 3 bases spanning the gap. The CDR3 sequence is CASSVDTEAFF. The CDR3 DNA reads TGTGCCAGCAGTGTAGACACTGAAGCTTTCTTT.

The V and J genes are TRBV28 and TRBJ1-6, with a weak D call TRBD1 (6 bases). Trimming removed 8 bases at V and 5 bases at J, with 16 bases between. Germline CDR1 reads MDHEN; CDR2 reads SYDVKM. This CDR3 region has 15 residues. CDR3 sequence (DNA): TGTGCCAGCGGGGGGGATCCAGGGGATAATTCACCCCTCCACTTT. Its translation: CASGGDPGDNSPLHF.